A selection of T cell receptor beta chains follows, all from one sample in a study of OX40 agonist ivuxolimab in advanced cancers. The repertoire was sequenced with immunoSEQ multiplex PCR; TCRdb's copy has only in-frame clones and lacks some. The sample has 65,000 to 100,000 clones, less than 95% seen once; the top ten hold 0.33%. This specimen was CD4+ or CD8+ T cells sorted from blood, taken in a trial of the OX40 agonist ivuxolimab. The origin of the receptors is an adult with an advanced solid tumor such as melanoma, head and neck, liver or kidney cancer. Each CDR3 is given with its conserved first and last residue. The D gene is left open where the match is weak. Some rows mark clone size as missing; the rest say once, few, many or name a class of expanded clone.

v_gene	d_gene	j_gene	abundance	CDR3aa	CDR3nt
TRBV9	.	TRBJ2-1	.	CASSVAPSSYNEQFF	TGTGCCAGCAGCGTAGCCCCCTCCTCCTACAATGAGCAGTTCTTC
TRBV7-7	TRBD1	TRBJ2-5	.	CASSRTGQRETQYF	TGTGCTAGCAGCCGGACAGGCCAGAGAGAGACCCAGTACTTC
TRBV10-3	.	TRBJ1-3	.	CAISGSDTIYF	TGTGCCATCAGCGGGTCTGACACCATATATTTT
TRBV19	.	TRBJ2-3	.	CASRTTREDTQYF	TGTGCCAGTAGAACTACCCGGGAAGATACGCAGTATTTT
TRBV18	TRBD1	TRBJ1-2	.	CASSPMETGAGGYTF	TGTGCCAGCTCACCTATGGAAACAGGGGCCGGGGGCTACACCTTC
TRBV5-6	.	TRBJ1-2	.	CASSRTLDGYTF	TGTGCCAGCAGTCGGACCCTAGATGGCTACACCTTC
TRBV18	TRBD1	TRBJ1-1	.	CASSPRQGASFTEAFF	TGTGCCAGCTCACCACGACAGGGGGCGAGTTTCACTGAAGCTTTCTTT
TRBV5-1	.	TRBJ1-1	.	CASSLEAGGNTEAFF	TGCGCCAGCAGCTTGGAGGCAGGAGGGAACACTGAAGCTTTCTTT
TRBV6-6	TRBD2	TRBJ2-1	.	CASSYGLAGGLNEQFF	TGTGCCAGCAGTTACGGGCTAGCGGGGGGGCTCAATGAGCAGTTCTTC
TRBV6-1	TRBD1	TRBJ2-7	.	CATEPGQAVYEQYF	TGTGCCACTGAGCCGGGACAGGCAGTCTACGAGCAGTACTTC
TRBV6-5	.	TRBJ1-2	.	CASSSSGAIVF	.
TRBV20-1	TRBD1	TRBJ1-1	.	CSAPGGVEAFF	TGCAGTGCTCCAGGGGGCGTTGAAGCTTTCTTT
TRBV28	TRBD1	TRBJ1-3	.	CASSLQRTGGNTIYF	TGTGCCAGCAGTCTTCAGAGGACAGGGGGAAACACCATATATTTT
TRBV25-1	.	TRBJ2-2	.	CASSAAGGKTGELFF	TGTGCCAGCAGTGCTGCCGGGGGAAAGACCGGGGAGCTGTTTTTT
TRBV2	.	TRBJ2-1	.	CASRGSYNEQFF	TGTGCCAGCAGGGGTAGTTACAATGAGCAGTTCTTC
TRBV18	.	TRBJ2-5	.	CASSVSKGQETQYF	TGTGCCAGCTCCGTTAGTAAGGGGCAAGAGACCCAGTACTTC
TRBV30	.	TRBJ2-2	.	CAWSVQQGPGELFF	TGTGCCTGGAGTGTTCAGCAGGGCCCCGGGGAGCTGTTTTTT
TRBV7-9	.	TRBJ1-1	.	CASSLAGNTEAFF	TGTGCCAGCAGCTTAGCTGGGAACACTGAAGCTTTCTTT
TRBV27	.	TRBJ1-6	once	CASRFDNSYNSPLHF	TGTGCCAGCAGATTCGACAACTCCTATAATTCACCCCTCCACTTT
TRBV18	.	TRBJ1-2	.	CASSPRRQPYGYTF	TGTGCCAGCTCACCACGTCGACAGCCCTATGGCTACACCTTC
TRBV18	TRBD1	TRBJ1-1	.	CASSPGRGQATEAFF	TGTGCCAGCTCACCAGGTAGGGGGCAGGCCACTGAAGCTTTCTTT
TRBV11-1	.	TRBJ1-6	.	CASSLAGVDSPLHF	TGTGCCAGCAGCTTAGCCGGGGTTGACTCACCCCTCCACTTT
TRBV10-1	TRBD1	TRBJ2-7	.	CASSESGTVYEQYF	TGCGCCAGCAGTGAGTCCGGGACAGTCTACGAGCAGTACTTC
TRBV11-2	.	TRBJ1-2	.	CASSLAQGGGYTF	TGTGCCAGCAGCTTAGCACAGGGAGGCGGCTACACCTTC
TRBV11-2	TRBD1	TRBJ2-2	.	CASSLDPYRGRNTGELFF	TGTGCCAGCAGCTTAGACCCATACAGGGGGAGGAACACCGGGGAGCTGTTTTTT
TRBV30	.	TRBJ2-2	.	CAWIASQSNTGELFF	TGTGCCTGGATCGCTAGCCAATCGAACACCGGGGAGCTGTTTTTT
TRBV5-8	.	TRBJ2-1	.	CASNSGPSSYNEQFF	TGTGCCAGCAACTCGGGGCCGAGCTCCTACAATGAGCAGTTCTTC
TRBV4-1	TRBD1	TRBJ1-1	once	CASSQDTRGDRGGEAFF	TGCGCCAGCAGCCAAGATACTCGGGGAGACAGGGGAGGTGAAGCTTTCTTT
TRBV9	TRBD1	TRBJ2-2	.	CASTRQGETGELFF	TGTGCCAGCACTCGACAGGGAGAAACCGGGGAGCTGTTTTTT
TRBV5-1	.	TRBJ1-2	.	CASSFQGRDGYTF	TGCGCCAGCAGCTTCCAGGGGCGGGATGGCTACACCTTC
TRBV5-5	.	TRBJ1-5	few	CASSSDRNQPQHF	TGTGCCAGCAGCTCTGACAGGAATCAGCCCCAGCATTTT
TRBV10-3	.	TRBJ1-1	few	CAISAQGTTEAFF	TGTGCCATCAGTGCACAGGGCACCACTGAAGCTTTCTTT
TRBV6-1	.	TRBJ1-5	.	CASGPQADQPQHF	TGTGCCAGCGGACCACAGGCGGATCAGCCCCAGCATTTT
TRBV5-6	.	TRBJ2-1	.	CASSSQAHITFYNEQFF	TGTGCCAGCAGCTCGCAAGCCCACATCACCTTCTACAATGAGCAGTTCTTC
TRBV5-1	.	TRBJ1-6	.	CASSSEGSGVNSPLHF	TGCGCCAGCAGCTCCGAGGGGTCCGGGGTGAATTCACCCCTCCACTTT
TRBV5-1	TRBD1	TRBJ2-7	once	CASSHGQVAYEQYF	TGCGCCAGCAGCCACGGACAGGTGGCCTACGAGCAGTACTTC
TRBV19	.	TRBJ2-5	.	CASSPGWQETQYF	TGTGCCAGTAGTCCGGGATGGCAAGAGACCCAGTACTTC